Following are 3 T cell receptor beta chains from one sample sequenced in a study of blood T cell repertoires in COVID-19. This table comes from immunoSEQ multiplex PCR, and its TCRdb copy is limited to in-frame clones, with some not included. Here the sample spans more than 150,000 clones, 80% to 90% being singletons. Sequencing was done on a sample of peripheral blood. All receptors derive from an elderly woman with COVID-19, enrolled during active disease.

The chain joins TRBV7-8 to TRBJ2-3; the match to TRBD1 covers 10 bases. The CDR3 has 14 amino acids. CDR1 is SGHVS and CDR2 is FQNEAQ in the germline V gene. With V trimmed by 5 bases and J by 4 bases, 3 bases remained unmatched. The DNA for the CDR3 is TGTGCCAGCAGCCCGACAGGGGGCGCAGATACGCAGTATTTT. This encodes CASSPTGGADTQYF.

The V call is TRBV5-1, the J call TRBJ1-1, with D maybe TRBD1 (6 bases). Germline assignment: CDR1 SGHRS and CDR2 YFSETQ. With 3 bases removed from V and 1 base from J, the gap between germline ends came to 10 bases. This CDR3 region has 14 residues. Here the CDR3 reads CASSYGTQNTEAFF. CDR3 coding DNA: TGCGCCAGCAGCTACGGGACACAGAACACTGAAGCTTTCTTT. Based on the CDR3 plus reference TRBV5-1 and TRBJ1-1, the full variable domain is KAGVTQTPRYLIKTRGQQVTLSCSPISGHRSVSWYQQTPGQGLQFLFEYFSETQRNKGNFPGRFSGRQFSNSRSEMNVSTLELGDSALYLCASSYGTQNTEAFFGQGTRLTVV.

This chain connects TRBV5-4 to TRBJ1-2; 9 bases map to TRBD1. The CDR3 loop spans 16 amino acids. Germline lookup yields CDR1 SGHNT and CDR2 YYREEE (reference sequence). The V gene end was trimmed by 4 bases and the J gene end by 2 bases; junction bases not matched to a gene: 9. The chain's CDR3 is CASSGGTGLLNYGYTF. In DNA, the CDR3 is TGTGCCAGCAGCGGGGGGACAGGGCTACTGAACTATGGCTACACCTTC.